This T cell receptor (beta chain) was retrieved from a study of blood T cell repertoires in COVID-19. Across the study: Sites across the United States, Italy and Spain contributed samples from acute and convalescent COVID-19.

Looked up from germline, CDR1 is MNHNS and CDR2 is SASEGT. This CDR3 is built from 14 residues. V was clipped by 2 bases and J by 6 bases, with 13 bases between them. Per the original data handling: Reference gene primer amplification yielded estimated nucleated cell counts. Method: immunoSEQ multiplex PCR; TCRdb's copy keeps in-frame clones and lacks some. Clone size and the V and J calls come from that table; the DNA yielded D and trimming. Of some 700,000 clones listed, over 80% are singletons. This sequence joins TRBV6-1 and TRBJ1-1; perhaps TRBD1 as D (5 bases). This TCR derives from a woman aged 18-29 years with acute or convalescent COVID-19. The sequencing input was peripheral blood. The chain's CDR3 is CASSEWAGLAEAFF. The CDR3 coding sequence is TGTGCCAGCAGTGAATGGGCAGGGCTGGCTGAAGCTTTCTTT.